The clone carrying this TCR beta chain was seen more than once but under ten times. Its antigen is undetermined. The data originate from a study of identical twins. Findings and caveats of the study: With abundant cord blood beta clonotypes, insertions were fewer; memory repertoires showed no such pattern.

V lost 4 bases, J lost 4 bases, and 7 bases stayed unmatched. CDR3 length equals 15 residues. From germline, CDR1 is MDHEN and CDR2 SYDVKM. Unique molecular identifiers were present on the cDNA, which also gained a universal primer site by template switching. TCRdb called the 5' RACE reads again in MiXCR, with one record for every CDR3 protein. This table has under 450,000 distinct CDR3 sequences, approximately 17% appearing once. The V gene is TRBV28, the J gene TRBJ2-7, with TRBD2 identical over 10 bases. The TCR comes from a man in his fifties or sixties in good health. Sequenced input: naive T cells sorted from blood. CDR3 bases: TGTGCCAGCAGTTCTCCGGGACTAGCGTATTACGAGCAGTACTTC. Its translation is CASSSPGLAYYEQYF.